This is a list of T cell receptor beta chains from one sample in a study of shared clonotypes between healthy human individuals. The table came from immunoSEQ multiplex PCR; TCRdb's copy has only in-frame clones and leaves some out. Seen here are about 2.1 million clones, 85% to 95% observed once, and the top ten hold around 1.7%. What was sequenced was naive CD8+ T cells from PBMCs. The receptors derive from a man aged 18 to 29 in good health. Some clones in this sample may be carry-over from other donors' samples. CDR3s include the opening cysteine and the closing phenylalanine or tryptophan. The D gene is left open where the match is weak. Some rows mark clone size as missing; the rest say once, few, many or name a class of expanded clone.

V	J	size	D	DNA	CDR3
TRBV6-5	TRBJ2-7	.	.	TGTGCCAGCAGTTACGGCGACAGAATCTACGAGCAGTACTTC	CASSYGDRIYEQYF
TRBV6-1	TRBJ1-5	few	.	TGTGCCAGCAGTGATCAGAACAGGAATCAGCCCCAGCATTTT	CASSDQNRNQPQHF
TRBV5-6	TRBJ2-3	.	TRBD1	TGTGCCAGCAGCGGGGACGGCGGGACAGGGCTCACAGATACGCAGTATTTT	CASSGDGGTGLTDTQYF
TRBV27	TRBJ2-2	.	TRBD1	TGTGCCAGCAGTCCAACGACAGGGATCGCCGGGGAGCTGTTTTTT	CASSPTTGIAGELFF
TRBV14	TRBJ1-1	.	.	TGTGCCAGCAGCCCCAGATGGGCGAACACTGAAGCTTTCTTT	CASSPRWANTEAFF
TRBV7-9	TRBJ2-1	.	TRBD2	TGTGCCAGCAGCTCAAATTCCCGCGGGAGGGCCAGGGACAATGAGCAGTTCTTC	CASSSNSRGRARDNEQFF
TRBV11-1	TRBJ1-1	.	.	TGTGCCAGCAGCTTAGAGGGGAGATTGAACACTGAAGCTTTCTTT	CASSLEGRLNTEAFF
TRBV7-3	TRBJ2-1	.	TRBD2	TGTGCCAGCAGCTCGGGACTAGCGGGATCACCCAGCTCCTACAATGAGCAGTTCTTC	CASSSGLAGSPSSYNEQFF
TRBV27	TRBJ2-6	few	.	TGTGCCAGCAGTTTAAGCTCTGGGGCCAACGTCCTGACTTTC	CASSLSSGANVLTF
TRBV6-5	TRBJ1-1	.	TRBD1	TGTGCCACCCTGGGCCACAGGGGGAACACTGAAGCTTTCTTT	CATLGHRGNTEAFF
TRBV7-9	TRBJ1-3	.	.	TGTGCCAGCAGCGAACGACAGGAACCTGGAAACACCATATATTTT	CASSERQEPGNTIYF
TRBV9	TRBJ2-3	.	TRBD1	TGTGCCAGCAGTGGGACCCGGGACAGTAGCACAGATACGCAGTATTTT	CASSGTRDSSTDTQYF
TRBV18	TRBJ2-3	.	TRBD2	TGTGCCAGCTCACCACCGGGACTAGCGGGAGTTATAGATACGCAGTATTTT	CASSPPGLAGVIDTQYF
TRBV10-1	TRBJ1-1	.	.	TGCGCCAGCTGCACCCAGGGGAAGAACACTGAAGCTTTCTTT	CASCTQGKNTEAFF
TRBV9	TRBJ1-2	.	.	TGTGCCAGCAGCGTAGAATCCGCAGGGCCGAACTATGGCTACACCTTC	CASSVESAGPNYGYTF
TRBV9	TRBJ1-1	.	TRBD1	TGTGCCAGCAGCGTGGCCGGGACAGCAAACACTGAAGCTTTCTTT	CASSVAGTANTEAFF
TRBV29-1	TRBJ2-1	.	.	TGCAGCGCTGGGGGGGCCCGCTCCTACAATGAGCAGTTCTTC	CSAGGARSYNEQFF
TRBV19	TRBJ2-7	.	TRBD2	TGTGCCAGTGGCCCGGGACTAGCGAGGCACGAGCAGTACTTC	CASGPGLARHEQYF
TRBV29-1	TRBJ2-7	once	.	TGCAGCGTTGTTAGGGGCGGCCGGGTAGGCTACGAGCAGTACTTC	CSVVRGGRVGYEQYF
TRBV5-1	TRBJ2-7	.	.	TGCGCCAGCAGCTTGGAAATGGGGACACCCTACGAGCAGTACTTC	CASSLEMGTPYEQYF
TRBV5-6	TRBJ2-7	.	TRBD2	TGTGCCAGCAGCTTCAGACTAGCTGCCACCTCCTACGAGCAGTACTTC	CASSFRLAATSYEQYF
TRBV27	TRBJ2-7	.	TRBD2	TGTGCCAGCAGTCCCAGGACTAGCGCCCACTACGAGCAGTACTTC	CASSPRTSAHYEQYF
TRBV7-9	TRBJ2-1	.	TRBD1	TGTGCCAGCAGCGCCCGGGACAGAGGGTACAATGAGCAGTTCTTC	CASSARDRGYNEQFF
TRBV9	TRBJ1-1	.	TRBD1	TGTGCCAGCTCACTTGAGGGGGCGGGCACTGAAGCTTTCTTT	CASSLEGAGTEAFF
TRBV19	TRBJ2-7	.	.	TGTGCCAGTAGTATAGACTCAGGGGCGAAGGTCTACGAGCAGTACTTC	CASSIDSGAKVYEQYF
TRBV5-6	TRBJ1-6	.	.	TGTGCCAGCAGCTTCGGGTCTTCACCCCTCCACTTT	CASSFGSSPLHF
TRBV7-2	TRBJ2-1	.	.	TGTGCCAGCAGCTTAGTTGGGGGTCACCTGTTCTTC	CASSLVGGHLFF
TRBV4-1	TRBJ2-7	.	.	TGCGCCAGCAGCCTTGCGTCGCGTCGGGCGGCTAACGAGCAGTACTTC	CASSLASRRAANEQYF
TRBV10-3	TRBJ1-4	.	.	TGTGCCATCAGTGTAGGACAGACAACTAATGAAAAACTGTTTTTT	CAISVGQTTNEKLFF
TRBV5-8	TRBJ2-7	.	.	TGTGCCAGCAGCTTCCTACATTTAATTTCCTACGAGCAGTACTTC	CASSFLHLISYEQYF
TRBV28	TRBJ2-3	.	.	TGTGCCAGCAGTTTTGGTCGGGCAGATACGCAGTATTTT	CASSFGRADTQYF
TRBV25-1	TRBJ1-3	.	.	TGTGCCAGCAGTGCCCCGCGGGGGAGACAAGCTGGAAACACCATATATTTT	CASSAPRGRQAGNTIYF
TRBV5-6	TRBJ1-1	.	.	TGTGCCAGCAGCCCCGGGGACACTGAAGCTTTCTTT	CASSPGDTEAFF
TRBV7-8	TRBJ1-5	once	TRBD1	TGTGCCAGCAGCCCGACCGGACAGGTGGTTCAGCCCCAGCATTTT	CASSPTGQVVQPQHF
TRBV4-1	TRBJ1-1	.	TRBD1	TGCGCCAGCAGCGAGACAGGGTTGGGGATCGTGAACACTGAAGCTTTCTTT	CASSETGLGIVNTEAFF
TRBV6-5	TRBJ2-7	.	.	TGTGCCAGCGGGGCTTTCTACGAGCAGTACTTC	CASGAFYEQYF
TRBV4-1	TRBJ1-5	once	.	TGCGCCAGCAGCCAAGAAACAGGGTTCCCGAGCAATCAGCCCCAGCATTTT	CASSQETGFPSNQPQHF
TRBV2	TRBJ2-7	.	.	TGTGCCAGCAAGGGGGAGAGCTCCTACGAGCAGTACTTC	CASKGESSYEQYF
TRBV10-2	TRBJ1-6	.	TRBD1	TGCGCCAGCAGTGGGGACAGTAATTCACCCCTCCACTTT	CASSGDSNSPLHF